The clone carrying this T cell receptor (beta chain) was observed many times. As yet, its antigen is unknown. MiXCR, run by TCRdb on the reads, gives a single entry per CDR3 protein. The sample carries under 800,000 distinct CDR3 sequences, 20% to 25% recorded once. This record belongs to a study of T cell repertoires in cytomegalovirus infection. Study at large: A matching HLA type, together with CMV infection, was signaled by public TCR beta signatures. Study-wide points: Cumulative public TCR beta family frequency identified CMV carriers with the relevant HLA. Clonotype analysis showed dominance of the ex vivo response by HLA-C-restricted CMV-specific TCR beta clonotypes.

The CDR3 runs to 16 residues. CDR1 is SGHVS and CDR2 is FQNEAQ in the germline V gene. Between the trimmed V and J ends, which lost 5 bases and 2 bases, there was a span of 17 bases. The V and J genes are TRBV7-8 and TRBJ2-3; either TRBD1 or TRBD2 may supply D (5 bases each). This sequence was found in a human donor in good health (CMV status not recorded). Some clones in this sample may be carry-over from other donors' samples. The sequencing input was CD8+ T cells from PBMCs. CDR3 loop: CASSTEGRALTDTQYF. The CDR3 DNA is TGTGCCAGCAGCACAGAGGGGCGGGCGCTCACAGATACGCAGTATTTT.